Here is one TCR beta chain with its context. Its antigen is as yet unknown. The assay used was immunoSEQ (version v3.0), run at survey level. Profiled with immunoSEQ multiplex PCR; TCRdb holds only in-frame clones, not every one. The sample has approximately 35,000 clones, around 79% seen once. These data belong to a study of long-term antiretroviral therapy in people with HIV. Overall study: By about a decade, the earliest samples predate the 2015 immediate-ART recommendation.

Study findings and constraints: Narrower CDR3 length ranges marked HIV repertoires relative to controls. Relative to transplant donor controls, diversity remained lower despite increasing after ART.

CDR1 is SNHLY and CDR2 is FYNNEI in the germline V gene. Deletions cut 10 bases from V and 6 bases from J, with 22 bases between. This CDR3 region has 14 residues. Sequenced here: unsorted PBMCs, sampled 1.9 years after starting antiretroviral therapy. The rearrangement joins TRBV2 to TRBJ2-7, with D maybe TRBD2 (7 bases). The receptor was isolated from a man aged 18 to 29 with HIV. CDR3 region: CATSERGGLSEQYF. Here the CDR3 DNA reads TGTGCCACCTCCGAGAGGGGGGGGCTGTCCGAGCAGTACTTC.